This T cell receptor (beta chain) is drawn from a study of identifying expanded T cells in peripheral blood. The CDR3 contains 13 residues. Germline CDR1 and CDR2: SNHLY and FYNNEI. Trimming took 6 bases from V and 1 from J; bases not matched to a gene: 2. The table came from immunoSEQ multiplex PCR; TCRdb's copy has only in-frame clones and leaves some out. The repertoire holds about 120,000 clones, with more than 80% as singletons. This TCR derives from a person aged 18 to 70 in good health. Sequences were obtained from blood. V and J are TRBV2 and TRBJ1-1; TRBD1 agrees at 7 bases. The CDR3 DNA reads TGTGCCAGCAGCAGACAGGGGAACACTGAAGCTTTCTTT. This codes for CASSRQGNTEAFF. The full variable domain, with the rest looked up from reference TRBV2 and TRBJ1-1, is EPEVTQTPSHQVTQMGQEVILRCVPISNHLYFYWYRQILGQKVEFLVSFYNNEISEKSEIFDDQFSVERPDGSNFTLKIRSTKLEDSAMYFCASSRQGNTEAFFGQGTRLTVV.